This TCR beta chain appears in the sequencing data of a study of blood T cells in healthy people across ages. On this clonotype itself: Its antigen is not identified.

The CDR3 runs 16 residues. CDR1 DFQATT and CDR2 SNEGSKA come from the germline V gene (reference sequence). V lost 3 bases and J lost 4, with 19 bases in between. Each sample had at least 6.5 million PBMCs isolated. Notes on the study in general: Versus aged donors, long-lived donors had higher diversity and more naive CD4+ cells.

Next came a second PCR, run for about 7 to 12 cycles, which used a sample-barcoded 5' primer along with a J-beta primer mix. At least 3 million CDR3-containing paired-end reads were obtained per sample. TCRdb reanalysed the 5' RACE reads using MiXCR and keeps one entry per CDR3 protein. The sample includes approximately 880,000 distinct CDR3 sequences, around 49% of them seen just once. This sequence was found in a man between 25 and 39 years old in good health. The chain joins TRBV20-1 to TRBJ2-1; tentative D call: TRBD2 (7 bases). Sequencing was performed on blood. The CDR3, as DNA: TGCAGTGCTAGGGACGAACGGGGGGCCGGGTACAATGAGCAGTTCTTC. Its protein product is CSARDERGAGYNEQFF.